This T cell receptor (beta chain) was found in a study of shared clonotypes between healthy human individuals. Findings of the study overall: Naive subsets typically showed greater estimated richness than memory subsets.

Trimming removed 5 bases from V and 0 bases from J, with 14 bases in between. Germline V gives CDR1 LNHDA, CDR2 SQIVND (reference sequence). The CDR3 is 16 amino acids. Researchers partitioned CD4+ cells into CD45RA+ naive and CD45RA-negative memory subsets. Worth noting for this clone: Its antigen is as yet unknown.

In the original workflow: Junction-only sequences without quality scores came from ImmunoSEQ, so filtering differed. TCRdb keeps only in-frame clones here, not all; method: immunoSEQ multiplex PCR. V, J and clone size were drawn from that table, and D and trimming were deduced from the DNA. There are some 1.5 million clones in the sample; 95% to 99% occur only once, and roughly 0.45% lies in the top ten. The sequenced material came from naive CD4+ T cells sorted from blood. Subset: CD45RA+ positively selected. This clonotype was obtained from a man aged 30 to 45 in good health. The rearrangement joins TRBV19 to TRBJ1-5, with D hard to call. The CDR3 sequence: CASSSRLTHSNQPQHF. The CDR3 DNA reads TGTGCCAGTAGTTCCCGTTTAACTCATAGCAATCAGCCCCAGCATTTT.